This T cell receptor beta chain derives from a study of shared clonotypes between healthy human individuals. This table comes from immunoSEQ multiplex PCR, and its TCRdb copy is limited to in-frame clones, with some not included. The profile shows fewer than 1 million clones, about 96% of them singletons. Turning to this clone: Other DNA sequences of this sample code for an identical CDR3.

Naive CD8 cells lacked CD45RO, underwent positive selection for CCR7 and left out terminally differentiated effector memory CD45RA+ cells. This CDR3 has 15 amino acids. J lost 2 bases, V lost 3 bases, and 3 bases had no gene match. Germline V gene lookup returns CDR1 LGHNA and CDR2 YNFKEQ. The chain joins TRBV4-2 to TRBJ2-7; 11 bases map to TRBD2. Source material: naive CD8+ T cells sorted from blood. This clonotype was obtained from a man under 40 in good health. The CDR3 here is CASSQGTSGTYEQYF. The CDR3 DNA reads TGTGCCAGCAGCCAGGGGACTAGCGGCACCTACGAGCAGTACTTC.